This T cell receptor (beta chain) appears in the sequencing data of a study of control samples from healthy donors and cancer patients. The CDR3 totals 14 residues. Per germline, CDR1 SGHNT and CDR2 YYREEE (reference sequence). The J segment lost 4 bases and the V segment lost 7 bases, leaving 6 bases of the junction unmatched. The table came from immunoSEQ multiplex PCR; TCRdb's copy has only in-frame clones and leaves some out. Of around 170,000 clones in the sample, almost 90% were seen once. The source of this sequence is a woman in her 30s in good health. The sample taken for sequencing was blood. The chain links TRBV5-4 to TRBJ2-1, with TRBD2 matching over 9 bases. The CDR3: CASQLAGIYNEQFF. In DNA form, the CDR3 reads TGTGCCAGCCAGCTAGCGGGGATTTACAATGAGCAGTTCTTC.